Listed below are T cell receptor beta chains from one sample, sequenced in a study of CD8+CD57+ T cells in acquired aplastic anemia. TCRdb used MiXCR to reprocess the reads, holding one entry per CDR3 protein. Here the sample spans some 170,000 distinct CDR3 sequences, about 45% being singletons. Sequenced material: sorted CD4+, CD8+, or CD8+CD57+ T cells (not recorded which) from PBMCs. The origin of the receptors is a human donor with aplastic anemia. Both conserved end residues are part of each CDR3.

cdr3_aa: CATSRAWTEAFF
j_call: TRBJ1-1
v_call: TRBV15

cdr3_aa: CASSQAQGGISPLHF
j_call: TRBJ1-6
v_call: TRBV7-2

cdr3_aa: CSSRPGTTDTQYF
j_call: TRBJ2-3
v_call: TRBV29-1

cdr3_aa: CARGYRYEQYF
j_call: TRBJ2-7
v_call: TRBV10-3

cdr3_aa: CASSRQGNYGYTF
j_call: TRBJ1-2
v_call: TRBV2

cdr3_aa: CASSYKGQGEYEQYF
j_call: TRBJ2-7
v_call: TRBV27

cdr3_aa: CASSAGTGVSYEQYF
j_call: TRBJ2-7
v_call: TRBV2

cdr3_aa: CARGRAGGPGEQFF
j_call: TRBJ2-1
v_call: TRBV2

cdr3_aa: CASRRESSGGYAYEQYF
j_call: TRBJ2-7
v_call: TRBV6-5

cdr3_aa: CASSQDGGNRSPLHF
j_call: TRBJ1-6
v_call: TRBV4-3

cdr3_aa: CASSITRRSGNTIYF
j_call: TRBJ1-3
v_call: TRBV19

cdr3_aa: CASRVPGGDVGDGYTF
j_call: TRBJ1-2
v_call: TRBV27

cdr3_aa: CASSKTVSYEQYF
j_call: TRBJ2-7
v_call: TRBV19

cdr3_aa: CASSLEGRAIISGANVLTF
j_call: TRBJ2-6
v_call: TRBV7-2

cdr3_aa: CASSPTEAAGNTIYF
j_call: TRBJ1-3
v_call: TRBV18

cdr3_aa: CASRHRRSWESPLHF
j_call: TRBJ1-6
v_call: TRBV28

cdr3_aa: CASSLRPGTGTSGYTF
j_call: TRBJ1-2
v_call: TRBV5-1

cdr3_aa: CASSESRGFDEQYF
j_call: TRBJ2-7
v_call: TRBV25-1

cdr3_aa: CSARMDSFQETQYF
j_call: TRBJ2-5
v_call: TRBV20-1

cdr3_aa: CASSDRGRDSPLHF
j_call: TRBJ1-6
v_call: TRBV2